One and the same sample provided the 22 T cell receptor beta chains below, sequenced in a study of response to subunit inactivated influenza vaccine. TCRdb re-called the RT-PCR reads with MiXCR, one entry per CDR3 protein. Of roughly 160,000 distinct CDR3 sequences listed, about 10% were seen once; the top ten hold around 40%. The source material was CD8+ T cells sorted from PBMCs, sampled 23 months after vaccination. These receptors all come from a man aged 45 to 75 who received an inactivated influenza vaccine.

This clonotype showed up just a few times. The gene calls are TRBV28 and TRBJ2-7, with D possibly matching TRBD2 (6 bases). V gave up 5 bases and J gave up 7 bases, with 18 bases separating them. This CDR3 is built from 14 residues. Germline values: CDR1 MDHEN, CDR2 SYDVKM. The CDR3 loop reads CASSPLSAGREQYF. The DNA of the CDR3 is TGTGCCAGCAGTCCGTTGTCCGCCGGGAGAGAGCAGTACTTC.

Ten or more counts support this clonotype. This rearrangement joins TRBV9 to TRBJ2-7; D unresolved. Trimming cost V 0 bases and J 2 bases, with 9 bases left between them. Germline-derived CDR1 and CDR2 are SGDLS and YYNGEE. CDR3 length equals 14 residues. CDR3 in DNA: TGTGCCAGCAGCGTAGGTAGCTCCGCCTACGAGCAGTACTTC. This encodes CASSVGSSAYEQYF.

This clonotype turned up a few times. The V and J genes are TRBV6-2 or TRBV6-3 and TRBJ1-1; D not certain. This CDR3 contains 11 residues. Germline-derived CDR1 and CDR2 are MNHEY and SVGEGT. V dropped 2 bases and J dropped 8 bases, with 6 bases sitting between them. CDR3 DNA: TGTGCCAGCAGTTACCCCGGGGAAGCTTTCTTT. As protein: CASSYPGEAFF.

This clonotype showed up just a few times. This rearrangement joins TRBV15 to TRBJ2-7, with unresolved D. V dropped 0 bases and J dropped 5 bases, with 11 bases sitting between them. CDR3 size: 14 residues. Germline lookup yields CDR1 LNHNV and CDR2 YYDKDF (reference sequence). The CDR3 region is CATSRDSRVHEQYF. The CDR3 DNA follows: TGTGCCACCAGCAGAGATTCCCGGGTACACGAGCAGTACTTC.

This clonotype was counted between two and nine times. The genes are TRBV11-2 and TRBJ2-7, with D hard to call. The length of the CDR3 is 15 residues. Germline CDR1 SGHAT, CDR2 FQNNGV. Trimming left V 5 bases short and J 7 bases short, with 21 bases between. This CDR3 is CASSPTVGSPDEQYF. The CDR3 coding sequence is TGTGCCAGCAGCCCCACGGTCGGTTCTCCGGATGAGCAGTACTTC.

The gene calls are TRBV14 and TRBJ2-1; TRBD2 matches 10 bases. V lost 2 bases and J lost 4; bases outside the gene matches: 5. The CDR3 has 16 residues. Germline lookup yields CDR1 SGHDN and CDR2 FVKESK. The CDR3 is CASSQPRTSGYNEQFF. CDR3 nucleotide sequence: TGTGCCAGCAGCCAACCAAGGACTAGCGGATACAATGAGCAGTTCTTC.

This clonotype was counted ten times or more. V is TRBV2 and J is TRBJ2-5; 12 bases agree with TRBD2. The V gene's germline CDR1 is SNHLY and CDR2 FYNNEI. This CDR3 region has 15 residues. Losses at the gene ends were 7 bases for V and 1 base for J; bases not matched to a gene: 4. CDR3 loop: CASTGLAGPQETQYF. The CDR3 DNA is TGTGCCAGCACGGGACTAGCGGGCCCCCAAGAGACCCAGTACTTC.

This clonotype was counted between two and nine times. The chain combines TRBV12-3 or TRBV12-4 with TRBJ1-1; D possibly corresponds to TRBD1 (5 bases). Trimming left V 3 bases short and J 1 base short, with 15 bases between. The CDR3 is 16 residues long. This CDR3 is CASSFEDTGTNTEAFF. CDR3 nucleotides: TGTGCCAGCAGTTTTGAGGACACAGGAACGAACACTGAAGCTTTCTTT.

V usage is TRBV28 and J usage is TRBJ1-5; D remains ambiguous. The germline CDR1 and CDR2 sequences are MDHEN and SYDVKM. V lost 4 bases and J 6 bases, leaving 19 bases between the germline ends. The CDR3 has 16 amino acids. CDR3 region: CASSSRTTRASQPQHF. CDR3 in DNA: TGTGCCAGCAGTTCCCGTACTACCAGAGCCAGTCAGCCCCAGCATTTT.

The chain couples TRBV5-1 to TRBJ2-2; the D gene is possibly TRBD2 (6 bases). The germline V gene encodes CDR1 SGHRS and CDR2 YFSETQ. V shed 4 bases and J shed 9 bases, with 13 bases lying between them. The CDR3 runs 13 residues. This CDR3 is CASSPDAGRELFF. CDR3 nucleotide sequence: TGCGCCAGCAGCCCCGATGCGGGGCGGGAGCTGTTTTTT.

In its sample, this clonotype was seen a few times. J is TRBJ2-2 and V is TRBV6-1; D is unresolved. Per germline, CDR1 MNHNS and CDR2 SASEGT. V was cut by 7 bases and J by 1 base, with 10 bases left in between. This CDR3 has 14 amino acids. The CDR3: CASIRTLNTGELFF. The CDR3 bases are TGTGCCAGCATACGTACGCTGAACACCGGGGAGCTGTTTTTT.

CDR3 sequence (DNA): TGTGCCAGCAGCCAAGAGGTAGCGGGAAATTACGAGCAGTACTTC. This translates into CASSQEVAGNYEQYF. V usage is TRBV4-2 and J usage is TRBJ2-7, with 8 bases matching TRBD2. Losses at the gene ends were 0 bases for V and 4 bases for J; bases not matched to a gene: 5. Germline V CDR1 and CDR2: LGHNA, YNFKEQ. The CDR3 length is 15 residues.

CDR3 bases: TGCAGCGTTGTCCGGTCGGACAGGGAGGGGCGGCGTGGCTACACCTTC. Translation gives CSVVRSDREGRRGYTF. The chain recombines TRBV29-1 with TRBJ1-2, with 8 bases that match TRBD1. Unmatched junction bases numbered 17, after V lost 4 bases and J lost 7 bases. Germline V gene lookup returns CDR1 SQVTM and CDR2 ANQGSEA. CDR3 length: 16 amino acids.

This clonotype was found a few times. In DNA, the CDR3 is TGTGCCAGCAGTTTAGAGGCAGGGAGCGCCAAAAACATTCAGTACTTC. As protein: CASSLEAGSAKNIQYF. The chain has TRBV12-3 or TRBV12-4 and TRBJ2-4; D may be TRBD1 or TRBD2 (5 bases each). The CDR3 runs to 16 residues. V was trimmed by 1 base and J by 1 base, leaving 11 bases between them.

Concerning this clonotype: A much larger clone lies one base from this, so it may be a read error. The DNA for the CDR3 is TGCGCCAGCGGTCCCTGGGCCACAGATACGCAGTATTTT. Translating gives CASGPWATDTQYF. This chain joins TRBV5-1 and TRBJ2-3; D not certain. The CDR3 totals 13 residues. V was clipped by 7 bases and J by 2 bases, with 11 bases between them. Germline V lookup: CDR1 SGHRS, CDR2 YFSETQ.

The chain links TRBV30 to TRBJ2-1; TRBD2 agrees at 7 bases. The V segment lost 4 bases and the J segment 10 bases; nucleotides outside the gene matches: 4. This CDR3 has 11 residues. Germline CDR1 and CDR2: GTSNPN and SVGIG (reference sequence). The CDR3 reads CAWTLGGEQFF. The CDR3 bases are TGTGCCTGGACCCTGGGAGGGGAGCAGTTCTTC.

The sample holds many counts of this clonotype. V gene TRBV12-3 or TRBV12-4 combines with J gene TRBJ2-1; D uncertain. Trimming cost V 7 bases and J 6 bases, with 7 bases left between them. The CDR3 is 11 residues long. Here the CDR3 reads CASTYSNEQFF. The CDR3 region has the DNA TGTGCCAGCACTTATTCCAATGAGCAGTTCTTC.

This clonotype was counted at least ten times. The chain links TRBV29-1 to TRBJ2-1; D is unresolved. This CDR3 spans 11 amino acids. Germline V lookup: CDR1 SQVTM, CDR2 ANQGSEA. Trimming removed 3 bases at V and 3 bases at J, with 3 bases between. The CDR3 spells CSVDFYNEQFF. In DNA, the CDR3 is TGCAGCGTTGATTTCTACAATGAGCAGTTCTTC.

This clonotype showed up just a few times. This chain links TRBV27 with TRBJ2-3; D ambiguous. The CDR3 contains 13 residues. Germline CDR1 MNHEY, CDR2 SMNVEV (reference sequence). V lost 10 bases, J lost 5 bases, and 16 bases lay in between. The CDR3 nucleotides are TGTGCCACCGCACTGGGCAGGTTAGATACGCAGTATTTT. Protein sequence: CATALGRLDTQYF.

The chain uses TRBV5-1 and TRBJ2-7; the D gene is possibly TRBD2 (5 bases). The CDR3 consists of 13 residues. Deletions cut 1 base from V and 5 bases from J, with 10 bases between. Per germline, CDR1 SGHRS and CDR2 YFSETQ. The CDR3 region is CASSLLRSDEQYF. In DNA form, the CDR3 reads TGCGCCAGCAGCTTGCTTCGTAGCGACGAGCAGTACTTC.

This clonotype has at least ten counts. V usage is TRBV5-1 and J usage is TRBJ2-2; D is ambiguous. Per germline, CDR1 SGHRS and CDR2 YFSETQ. The CDR3 length is 16 residues. V lost 1 base and J lost 4, with 14 bases in between. The CDR3 sequence: CASSLSGGPGTGELFF. The CDR3, as DNA: TGCGCCAGCAGCTTGAGTGGCGGCCCGGGCACCGGGGAGCTGTTTTTT.

The sample holds many counts of this clonotype. This chain joins TRBV7-9 and TRBJ2-7; D is uncertain. Per germline, CDR1 SEHNR and CDR2 FQNEAQ (reference sequence). This CDR3 spans 15 amino acids. Trimming cost V 4 bases and J 0 bases, with 13 bases left between them. CDR3 in DNA: TGTGCCAGCAGCTCCCGCCCGTACAGCTCCTACGAGCAGTACTTC. Amino acids: CASSSRPYSSYEQYF.